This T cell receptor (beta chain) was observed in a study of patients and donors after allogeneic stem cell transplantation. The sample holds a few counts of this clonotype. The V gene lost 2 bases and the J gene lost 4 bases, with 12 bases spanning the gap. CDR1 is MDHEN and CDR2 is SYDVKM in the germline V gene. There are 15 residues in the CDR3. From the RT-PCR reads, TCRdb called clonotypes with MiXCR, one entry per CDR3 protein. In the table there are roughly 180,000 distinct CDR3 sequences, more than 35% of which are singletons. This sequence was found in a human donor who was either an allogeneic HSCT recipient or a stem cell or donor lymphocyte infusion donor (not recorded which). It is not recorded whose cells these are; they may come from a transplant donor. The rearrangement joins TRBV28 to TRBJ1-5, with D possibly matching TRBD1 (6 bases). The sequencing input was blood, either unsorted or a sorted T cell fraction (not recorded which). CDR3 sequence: CASSLQGRINQPQHF. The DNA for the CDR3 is TGTGCCAGCAGTTTACAGGGGAGGATTAATCAGCCCCAGCATTTT. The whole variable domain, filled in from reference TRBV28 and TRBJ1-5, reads DVKVTQSSRYLVKRTGEKVFLECVQDMDHENMFWYRQDPGLGLRLIYFSYDVKMKEKGDIPEGYSVSREKKERFSLILESASTNQTSMYLCASSLQGRINQPQHFGDGTRLSIL.